This T cell receptor (beta chain) was sequenced during a study of T cell responses to AZD1222 COVID-19 vaccine. Turning to the study itself: Second doses were pooled across both intervals (about 4 or about 12 weeks).

In the case of this clone: No antigen is known for it.

The protocol was immunoSEQ multiplex PCR, while the TCRdb copy is restricted to in-frame clones and leaves out a portion. The sample comprises about 67,000 clones, 84% of which are singletons, and around 21% rests with the top ten. This CDR3 has 16 amino acids. Trimming removed 4 bases from V and 1 base from J, with 13 bases in between. Germline V gene data show CDR1 as LNHDA and CDR2 as SQIVND (reference sequence). Study-wide points: Most donors were white British, females outnumbered males, and clonal diversity was possibly underestimated.

The material was peripheral blood, obtained on day 0 of AZD1222 vaccination. This chain links TRBV19 with TRBJ2-2, with D uncertain. The TCR sequence derives from an adult in good health. CDR3 bases: TGTGCCAGTAGTACTGCTGGTGACCTGAACACCGGGGAGCTGTTTTTT. Protein sequence: CASSTAGDLNTGELFF.